This T cell receptor (beta chain) appears in the sequencing data of a study of cytomegalovirus exposure and HLA in healthy donors. Study in general: Prior work identified 100 million to 130 million unique TCR beta sequences in 150 million to 200 million T cells.

60 Vbeta and 13 Jbeta primers were used in PCR. Assay: immunoSEQ multiplex PCR; the TCRdb copy retains only in-frame clones and omits some. The sample lists 100,000 to 150,000 clones, 81% seen once, with 3.5% to 4.5% in the top ten. Study-level results: In a later analysis, specific HLA alleles were associated with approximately 16,000 TCR beta sequences at a 0.05 false discovery rate. Researchers reported in a later analysis that a missense DCLRE1C variant was tied to TCR beta V- and J-gene trimming.

This clone was counted between two and nine times. Its specificity is unknown. The V end lost 2 bases, the J end lost 6 bases, and 12 bases lay between the germline ends. Germline-derived CDR1 and CDR2 are SGHKS and YYEKEE (reference sequence). This CDR3 spans 14 amino acids. The sample comprised PBMCs. The chain employs TRBV5-5 and TRBJ1-5, with unresolved D. The origin of this receptor is a young man in good health and CMV-seropositive. Written as DNA, the CDR3 is TGTGCCAGCAGCTTAAGACTTGTGGGTCAGCCCCAGCATTTT. Translating gives CASSLRLVGQPQHF.